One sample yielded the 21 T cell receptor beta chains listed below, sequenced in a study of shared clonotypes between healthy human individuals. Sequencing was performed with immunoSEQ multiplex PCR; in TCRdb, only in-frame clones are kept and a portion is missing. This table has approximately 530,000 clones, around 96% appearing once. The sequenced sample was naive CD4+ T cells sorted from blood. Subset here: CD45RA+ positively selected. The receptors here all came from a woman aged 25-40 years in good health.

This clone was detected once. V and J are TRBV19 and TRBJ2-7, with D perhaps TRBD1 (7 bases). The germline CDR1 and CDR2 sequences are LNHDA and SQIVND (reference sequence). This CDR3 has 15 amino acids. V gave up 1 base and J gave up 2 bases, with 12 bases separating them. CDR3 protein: CASSIAAGQPYEQYF. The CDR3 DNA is TGTGCCAGTAGTATAGCGGCGGGACAGCCCTACGAGCAGTACTTC.

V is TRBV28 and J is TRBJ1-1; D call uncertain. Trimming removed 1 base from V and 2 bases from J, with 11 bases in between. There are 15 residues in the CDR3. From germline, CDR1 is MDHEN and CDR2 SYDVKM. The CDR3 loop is CASSLLGPVNTEAFF. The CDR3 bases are TGTGCCAGCAGTTTATTAGGTCCCGTAAACACTGAAGCTTTCTTT.

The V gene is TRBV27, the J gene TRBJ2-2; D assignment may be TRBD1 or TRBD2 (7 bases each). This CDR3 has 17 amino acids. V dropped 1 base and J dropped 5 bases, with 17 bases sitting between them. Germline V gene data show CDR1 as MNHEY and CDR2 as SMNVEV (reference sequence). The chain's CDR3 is CASSLWEGRGQTGELFF. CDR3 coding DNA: TGTGCCAGCAGTTTATGGGAGGGGAGGGGGCAAACCGGGGAGCTGTTTTTT.

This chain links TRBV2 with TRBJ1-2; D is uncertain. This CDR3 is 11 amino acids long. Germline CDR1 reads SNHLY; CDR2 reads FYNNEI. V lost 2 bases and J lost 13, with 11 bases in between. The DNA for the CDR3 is TGTGCCAGCAGTGAATGGGATTCTTCCACCTTC. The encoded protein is CASSEWDSSTF.

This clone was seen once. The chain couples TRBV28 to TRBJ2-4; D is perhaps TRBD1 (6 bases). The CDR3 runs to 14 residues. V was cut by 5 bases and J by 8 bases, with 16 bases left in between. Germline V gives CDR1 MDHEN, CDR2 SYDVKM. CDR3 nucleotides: TGTGCCAGCAGTCTGGGACACGGCCCGGACATTCAGTACTTC. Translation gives CASSLGHGPDIQYF.

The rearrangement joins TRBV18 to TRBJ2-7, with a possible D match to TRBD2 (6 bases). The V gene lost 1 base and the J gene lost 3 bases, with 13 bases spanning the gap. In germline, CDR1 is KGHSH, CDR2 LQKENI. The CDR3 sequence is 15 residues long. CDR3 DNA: TGTGCCAGCTCACCACAGGAGGGGACCCACTACGAGCAGTACTTC. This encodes CASSPQEGTHYEQYF.

The CDR3 region has the DNA TGTGCCAGTAAACGACAGGGGGCTAGAAGTCAGCCCCAGCATTTT. It encodes CASKRQGARSQPQHF. The chain employs TRBV19 and TRBJ1-5, with 10 positions matching TRBD1. CDR1 and CDR2 from the germline V gene are LNHDA and SQIVND (reference sequence). The V and J ends lost 7 bases and 6 bases, in that order; junction bases with no gene match: 9. The CDR3 runs 15 residues.

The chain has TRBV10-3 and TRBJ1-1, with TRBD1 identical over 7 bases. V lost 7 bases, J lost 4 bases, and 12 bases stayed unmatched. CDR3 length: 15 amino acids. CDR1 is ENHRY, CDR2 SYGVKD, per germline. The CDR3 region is CAIIEDRDSGTEAFF. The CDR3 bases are TGTGCCATCATTGAAGACCGGGACAGCGGCACTGAAGCTTTCTTT.

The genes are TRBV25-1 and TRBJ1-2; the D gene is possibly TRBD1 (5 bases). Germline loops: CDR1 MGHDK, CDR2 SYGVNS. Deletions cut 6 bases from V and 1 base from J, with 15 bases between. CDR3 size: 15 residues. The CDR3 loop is CASRGGGAHNYGYTF. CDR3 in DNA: TGTGCCAGCAGGGGAGGTGGGGCGCATAACTATGGCTACACCTTC.

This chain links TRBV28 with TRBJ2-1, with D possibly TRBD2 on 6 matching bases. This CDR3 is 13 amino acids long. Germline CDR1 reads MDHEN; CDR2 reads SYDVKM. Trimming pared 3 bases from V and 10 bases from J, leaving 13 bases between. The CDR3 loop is CASSFPSRGEQFF. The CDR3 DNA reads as TGTGCCAGCAGTTTTCCTTCTCGGGGGGAGCAGTTCTTC.

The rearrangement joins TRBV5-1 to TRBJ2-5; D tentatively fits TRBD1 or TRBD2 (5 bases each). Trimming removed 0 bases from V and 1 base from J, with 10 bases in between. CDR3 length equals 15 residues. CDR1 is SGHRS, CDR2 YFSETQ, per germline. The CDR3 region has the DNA TGCGCCAGCAGCTTGGGGGGGATCTCCCAAGAGACCCAGTACTTC. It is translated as CASSLGGISQETQYF. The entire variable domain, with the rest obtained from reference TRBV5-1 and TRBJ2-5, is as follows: KAGVTQTPRYLIKTRGQQVTLSCSPISGHRSVSWYQQTPGQGLQFLFEYFSETQRNKGNFPGRFSGRQFSNSRSEMNVSTLELGDSALYLCASSLGGISQETQYFGPGTRLLVL.

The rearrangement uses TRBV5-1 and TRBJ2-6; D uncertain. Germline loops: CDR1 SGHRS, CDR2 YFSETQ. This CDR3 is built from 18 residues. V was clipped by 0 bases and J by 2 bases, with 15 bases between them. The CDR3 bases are TGCGCCAGCAGCTTGGCGGGCTCTCGGACGGCTGGGGCCAACGTCCTGACTTTC. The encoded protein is CASSLAGSRTAGANVLTF.

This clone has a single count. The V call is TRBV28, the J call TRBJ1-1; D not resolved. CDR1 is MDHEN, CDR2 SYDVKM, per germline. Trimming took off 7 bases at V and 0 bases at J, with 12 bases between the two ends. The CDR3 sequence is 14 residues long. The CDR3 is CASTEGALNTEAFF. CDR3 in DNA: TGTGCCAGCACCGAGGGAGCCTTGAACACTGAAGCTTTCTTT.

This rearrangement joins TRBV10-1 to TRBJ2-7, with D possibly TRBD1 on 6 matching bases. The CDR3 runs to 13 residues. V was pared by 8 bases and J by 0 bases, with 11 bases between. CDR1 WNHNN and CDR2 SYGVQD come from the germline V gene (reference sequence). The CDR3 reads CASRRDNSYEQYF. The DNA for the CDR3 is TGCGCCAGCCGCCGGGACAACTCCTACGAGCAGTACTTC.

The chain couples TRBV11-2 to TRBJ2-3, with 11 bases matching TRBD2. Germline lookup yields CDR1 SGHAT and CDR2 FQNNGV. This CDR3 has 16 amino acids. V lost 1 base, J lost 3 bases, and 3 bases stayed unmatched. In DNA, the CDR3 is TGTGCCAGCAGCTTAGTTTGGACTAGCGGGACAGATACGCAGTATTTT. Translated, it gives CASSLVWTSGTDTQYF.

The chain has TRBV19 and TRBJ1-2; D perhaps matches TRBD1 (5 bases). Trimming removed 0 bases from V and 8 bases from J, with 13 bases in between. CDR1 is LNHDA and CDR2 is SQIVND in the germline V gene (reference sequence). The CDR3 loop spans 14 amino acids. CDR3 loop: CASSIDAGTTGYTF. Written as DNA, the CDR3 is TGTGCCAGTAGTATAGACGCCGGGACGACGGGCTACACCTTC. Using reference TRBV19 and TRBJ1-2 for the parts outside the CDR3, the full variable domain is DGGITQSPKYLFRKEGQNVTLSCEQNLNHDAMYWYRQDPGQGLRLIYYSQIVNDFQKGDIAEGYSVSREKKESFPLTVTSAQKNPTAFYLCASSIDAGTTGYTFGSGTRLTVV.

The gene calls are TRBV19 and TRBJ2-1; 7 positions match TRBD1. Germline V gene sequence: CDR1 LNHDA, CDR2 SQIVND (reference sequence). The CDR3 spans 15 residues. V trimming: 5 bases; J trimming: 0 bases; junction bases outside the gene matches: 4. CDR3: CASSGWDSSYNEQFF. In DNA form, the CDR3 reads TGTGCCAGTAGTGGTTGGGACAGCTCCTACAATGAGCAGTTCTTC.

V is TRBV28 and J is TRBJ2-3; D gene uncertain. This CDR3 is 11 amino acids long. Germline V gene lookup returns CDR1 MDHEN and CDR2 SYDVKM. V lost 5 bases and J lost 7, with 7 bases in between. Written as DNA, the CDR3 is TGTGCCAGCAGTCGTTATAATACGCAGTATTTT. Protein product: CASSRYNTQYF.

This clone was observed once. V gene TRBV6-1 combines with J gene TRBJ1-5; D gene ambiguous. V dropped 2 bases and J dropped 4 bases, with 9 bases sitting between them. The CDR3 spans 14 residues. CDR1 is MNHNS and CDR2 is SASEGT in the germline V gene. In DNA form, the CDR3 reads TGTGCCAGCAGTGAATCAGACGGAAATCAGCCCCAGCATTTT. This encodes CASSESDGNQPQHF.

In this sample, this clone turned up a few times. The CDR3 loop reads CASSRTRAYEQYF. The CDR3 nucleotides read TGTGCCAGTAGCCGGACAAGGGCATACGAGCAGTACTTC. The J gene is TRBJ2-7, the V gene TRBV19; D perhaps matches TRBD1 (5 bases). The CDR3 runs to 13 residues. The V and J ends lost 6 bases and 4 bases respectively, with 13 bases between them. Germline V gives CDR1 LNHDA, CDR2 SQIVND (reference sequence).

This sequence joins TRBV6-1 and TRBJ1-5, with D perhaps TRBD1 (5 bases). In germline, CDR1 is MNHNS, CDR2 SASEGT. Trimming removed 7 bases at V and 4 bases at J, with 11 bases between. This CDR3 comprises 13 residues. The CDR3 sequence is CASIQGTNQPQHF. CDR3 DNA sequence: TGTGCCAGCATACAAGGGACTAATCAGCCCCAGCATTTT.